The source of this TCR beta chain is a study of T cell changes during pregnancy in multiple sclerosis. Trimming removed 1 base from V and 8 bases from J, with 5 bases in between. Germline V gene sequence: CDR1 SNHLY, CDR2 FYNNEI. The CDR3 is 11 residues long. Sequencing was performed with immunoSEQ multiplex PCR; in TCRdb, only in-frame clones are kept and a portion is missing. This sample has roughly 100,000 clones, with about 89% found just once. This receptor was taken from a female donor with multiple sclerosis, enrolled in a pregnancy study. The chain couples TRBV2 to TRBJ1-2, with no clear D. The sample was peripheral blood, taken after pregnancy. The CDR3 reads CASSEGGGYTF. The CDR3, as DNA: TGTGCCAGCAGTGAAGGAGGGGGCTACACCTTC.